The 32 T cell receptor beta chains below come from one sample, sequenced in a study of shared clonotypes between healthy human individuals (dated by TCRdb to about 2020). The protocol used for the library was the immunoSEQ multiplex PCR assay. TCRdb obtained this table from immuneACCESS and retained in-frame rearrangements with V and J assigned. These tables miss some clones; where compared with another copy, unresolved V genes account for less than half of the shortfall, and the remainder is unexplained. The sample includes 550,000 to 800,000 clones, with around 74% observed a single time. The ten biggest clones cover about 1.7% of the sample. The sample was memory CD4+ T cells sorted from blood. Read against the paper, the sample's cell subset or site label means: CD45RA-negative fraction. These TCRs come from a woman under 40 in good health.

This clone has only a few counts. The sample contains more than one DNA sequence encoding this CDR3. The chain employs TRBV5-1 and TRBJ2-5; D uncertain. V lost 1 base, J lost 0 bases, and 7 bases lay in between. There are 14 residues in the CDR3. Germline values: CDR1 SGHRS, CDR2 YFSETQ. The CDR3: CASSLWGDQETQYF. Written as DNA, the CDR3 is TGCGCCAGCAGCTTGTGGGGTGACCAAGAGACCCAGTACTTC. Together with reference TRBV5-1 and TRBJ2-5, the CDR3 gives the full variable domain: KAGVTQTPRYLIKTRGQQVTLSCSPISGHRSVSWYQQTPGQGLQFLFEYFSETQRNKGNFPGRFSGRQFSNSRSEMNVSTLELGDSALYLCASSLWGDQETQYFGPGTRLLVL.

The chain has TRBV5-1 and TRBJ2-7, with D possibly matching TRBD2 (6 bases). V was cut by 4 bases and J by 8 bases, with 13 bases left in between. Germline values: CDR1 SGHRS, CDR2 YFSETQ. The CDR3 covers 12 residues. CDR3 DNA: TGCGCCAGCAGCGAACGGGGGATGCAGCAGTACTTC. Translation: CASSERGMQQYF.

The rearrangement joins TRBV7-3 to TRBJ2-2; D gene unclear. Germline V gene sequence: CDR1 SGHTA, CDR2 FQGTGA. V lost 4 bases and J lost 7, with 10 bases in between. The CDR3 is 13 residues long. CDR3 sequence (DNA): TGTGCCAGCAGCTATTCCTGGGACGGGGAGCTGTTTTTT. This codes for CASSYSWDGELFF. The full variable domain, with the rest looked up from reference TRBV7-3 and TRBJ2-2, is GAGVSQTPSNKVTEKGKYVELRCDPISGHTALYWYRQSLGQGPEFLIYFQGTGAADDSGLPNDRFFAVRPEGSVSTLKIQRTERGDSAVYLCASSYSWDGELFFGEGSRLTVL.

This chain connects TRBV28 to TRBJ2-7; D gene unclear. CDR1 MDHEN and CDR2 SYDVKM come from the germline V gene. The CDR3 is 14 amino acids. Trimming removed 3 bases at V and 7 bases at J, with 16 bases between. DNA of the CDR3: TGTGCCAGCAGTTTGAAAGGGCCCGCGCGGGAGCAGTACTTC. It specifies CASSLKGPAREQYF.

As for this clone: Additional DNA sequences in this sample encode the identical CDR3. The CDR3 loop is CASRAGSYYEQYF. The CDR3 nucleotides are TGTGCCAGCAGGGCGGGTTCGTACTACGAGCAGTACTTC. The chain links TRBV6-5 to TRBJ2-7; TRBD2 is a possible D gene (5 bases). The CDR3 totals 13 residues. Germline V gives CDR1 MNHEY, CDR2 SVGAGI. V was pared by 6 bases and J by 3 bases, with 12 bases between.

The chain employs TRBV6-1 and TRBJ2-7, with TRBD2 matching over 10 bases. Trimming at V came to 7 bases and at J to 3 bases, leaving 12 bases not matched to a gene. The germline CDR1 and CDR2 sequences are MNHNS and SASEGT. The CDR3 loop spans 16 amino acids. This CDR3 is CASTEAEASGGYEQYF. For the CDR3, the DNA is TGTGCCAGCACCGAAGCGGAGGCTAGCGGGGGCTACGAGCAGTACTTC.

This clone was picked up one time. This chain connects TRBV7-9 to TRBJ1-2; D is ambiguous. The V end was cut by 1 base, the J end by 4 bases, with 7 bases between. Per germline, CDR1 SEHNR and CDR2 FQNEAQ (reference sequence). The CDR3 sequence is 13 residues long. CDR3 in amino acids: CASSLDGIYGYTF. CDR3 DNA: TGTGCCAGCAGCTTAGACGGCATCTATGGCTACACCTTC.

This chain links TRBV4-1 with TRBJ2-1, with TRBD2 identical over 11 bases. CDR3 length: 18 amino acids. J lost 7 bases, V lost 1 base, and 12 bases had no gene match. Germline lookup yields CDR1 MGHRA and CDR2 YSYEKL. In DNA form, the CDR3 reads TGCGCCAGCAGCCAAGCCCCCGGGACTAGCGGATGGGGGAATGAGCAGTTCTTC. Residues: CASSQAPGTSGWGNEQFF.

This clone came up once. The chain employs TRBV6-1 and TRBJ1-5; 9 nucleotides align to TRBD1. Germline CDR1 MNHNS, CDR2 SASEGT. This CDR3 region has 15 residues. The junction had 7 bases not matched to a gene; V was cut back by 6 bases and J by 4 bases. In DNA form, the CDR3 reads TGTGCCAGCAGGGGGGACAGGGTACTGAATCAGCCCCAGCATTTT. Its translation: CASRGDRVLNQPQHF.

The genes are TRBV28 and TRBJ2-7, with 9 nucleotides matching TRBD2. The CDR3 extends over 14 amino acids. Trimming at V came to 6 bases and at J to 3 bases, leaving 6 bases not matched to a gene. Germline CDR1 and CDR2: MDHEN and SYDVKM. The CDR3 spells CASSTGLANYEQYF. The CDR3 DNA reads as TGTGCCAGCAGCACCGGACTAGCGAACTACGAGCAGTACTTC. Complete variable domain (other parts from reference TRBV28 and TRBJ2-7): DVKVTQSSRYLVKRTGEKVFLECVQDMDHENMFWYRQDPGLGLRLIYFSYDVKMKEKGDIPEGYSVSREKKERFSLILESASTNQTSMYLCASSTGLANYEQYFGPGTRLTVT.

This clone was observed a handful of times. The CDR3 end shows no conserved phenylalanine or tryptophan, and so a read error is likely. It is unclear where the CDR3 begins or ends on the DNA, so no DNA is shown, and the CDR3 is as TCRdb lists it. The CDR3 spells CSASRPGV. The rearrangement uses TRBV20-1 and TRBJ1-2. The CDR3 totals 8 residues, both ends included. Germline V gives CDR1 DFQATT, CDR2 SNEGSKA (reference sequence).

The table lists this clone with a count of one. In nucleotides, the CDR3 is TGTGCCAGCAGCTTCCTAGGGGAGACCCAGTACTTC. Its translation is CASSFLGETQYF. This chain joins TRBV7-3 and TRBJ2-5; D unresolved. Germline loops: CDR1 SGHTA, CDR2 FQGTGA. Trimming removed 3 bases from V and 5 bases from J, with 7 bases in between. The CDR3 has 12 residues.

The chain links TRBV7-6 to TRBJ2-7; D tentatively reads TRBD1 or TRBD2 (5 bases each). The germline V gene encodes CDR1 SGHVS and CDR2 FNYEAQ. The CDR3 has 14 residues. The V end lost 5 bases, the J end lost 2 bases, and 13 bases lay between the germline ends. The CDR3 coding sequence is TGTGCCAGCAGCGGTAGGGACGACACCTACGAGCAGTACTTC. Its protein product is CASSGRDDTYEQYF.

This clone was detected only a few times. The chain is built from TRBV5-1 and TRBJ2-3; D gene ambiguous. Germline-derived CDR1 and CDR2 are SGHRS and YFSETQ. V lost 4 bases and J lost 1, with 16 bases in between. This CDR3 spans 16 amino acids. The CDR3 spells CASSPAVYSGTDTQYF. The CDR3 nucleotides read TGCGCCAGCAGCCCCGCGGTATATTCGGGCACAGATACGCAGTATTTT. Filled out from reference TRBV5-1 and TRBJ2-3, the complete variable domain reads KAGVTQTPRYLIKTRGQQVTLSCSPISGHRSVSWYQQTPGQGLQFLFEYFSETQRNKGNFPGRFSGRQFSNSRSEMNVSTLELGDSALYLCASSPAVYSGTDTQYFGPGTRLTVL.

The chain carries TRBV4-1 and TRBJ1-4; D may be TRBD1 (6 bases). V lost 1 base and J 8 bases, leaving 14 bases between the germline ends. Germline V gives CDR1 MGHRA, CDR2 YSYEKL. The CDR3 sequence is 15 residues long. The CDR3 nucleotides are TGCGCCAGCAGCCAAGCCTACAGGGATGGCGAAAAACTGTTTTTT. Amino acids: CASSQAYRDGEKLFF.

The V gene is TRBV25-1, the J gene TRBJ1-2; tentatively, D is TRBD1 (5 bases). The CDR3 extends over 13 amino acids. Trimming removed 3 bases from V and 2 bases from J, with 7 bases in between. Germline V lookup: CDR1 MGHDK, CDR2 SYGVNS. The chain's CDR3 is CASSDPGNYGYTF. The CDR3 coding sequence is TGTGCCAGCAGTGATCCAGGGAACTATGGCTACACCTTC.

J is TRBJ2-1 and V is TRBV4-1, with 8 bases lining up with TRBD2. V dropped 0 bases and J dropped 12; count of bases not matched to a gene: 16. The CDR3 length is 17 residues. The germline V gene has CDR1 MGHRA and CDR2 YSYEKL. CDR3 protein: CASSQDPSGSIVYGQFF. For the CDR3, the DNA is TGCGCCAGCAGCCAAGATCCCAGCGGGAGTATTGTGTATGGGCAGTTCTTC.

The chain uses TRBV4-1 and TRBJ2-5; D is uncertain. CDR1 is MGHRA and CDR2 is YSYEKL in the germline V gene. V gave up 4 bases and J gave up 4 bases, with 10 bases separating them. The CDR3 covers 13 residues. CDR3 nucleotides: TGCGCCAGCAGCCTCGCCCGACTAGAGACCCAGTACTTC. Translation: CASSLARLETQYF.

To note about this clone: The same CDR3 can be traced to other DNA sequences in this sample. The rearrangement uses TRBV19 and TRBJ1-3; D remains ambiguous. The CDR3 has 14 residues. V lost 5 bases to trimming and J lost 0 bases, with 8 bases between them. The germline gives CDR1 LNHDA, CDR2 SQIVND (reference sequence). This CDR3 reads CASSSGGSGNTIYF. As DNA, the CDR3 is TGTGCCAGTAGTTCAGGCGGCTCTGGAAACACCATATATTTT.

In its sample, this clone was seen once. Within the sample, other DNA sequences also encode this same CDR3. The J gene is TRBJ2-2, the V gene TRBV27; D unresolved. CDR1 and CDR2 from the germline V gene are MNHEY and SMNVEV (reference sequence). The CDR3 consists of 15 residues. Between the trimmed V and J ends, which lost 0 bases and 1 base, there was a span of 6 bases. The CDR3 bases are TGTGCCAGCAGTTTATCCGGTAGGAACACCGGGGAGCTGTTTTTT. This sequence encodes CASSLSGRNTGELFF.

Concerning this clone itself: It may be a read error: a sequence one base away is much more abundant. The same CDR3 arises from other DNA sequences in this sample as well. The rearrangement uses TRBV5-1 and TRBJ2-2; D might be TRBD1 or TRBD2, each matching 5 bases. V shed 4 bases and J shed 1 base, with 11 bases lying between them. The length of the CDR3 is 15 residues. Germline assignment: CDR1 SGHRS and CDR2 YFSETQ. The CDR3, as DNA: TGCGCCAGCAGCGCCGGGACGGAGAACACCGGGGAGCTGTTTTTT. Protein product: CASSAGTENTGELFF.

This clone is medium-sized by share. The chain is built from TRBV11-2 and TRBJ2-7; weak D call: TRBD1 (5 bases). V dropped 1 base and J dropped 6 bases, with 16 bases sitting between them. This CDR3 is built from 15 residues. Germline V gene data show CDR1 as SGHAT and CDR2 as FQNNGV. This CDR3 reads CASSLGTLPWGEQYF. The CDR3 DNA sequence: TGTGCCAGCAGCTTAGGGACACTCCCTTGGGGCGAGCAGTACTTC.

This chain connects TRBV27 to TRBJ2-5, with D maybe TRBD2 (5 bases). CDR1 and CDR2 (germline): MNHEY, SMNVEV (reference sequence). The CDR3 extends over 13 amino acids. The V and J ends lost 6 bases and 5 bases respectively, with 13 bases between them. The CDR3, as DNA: TGTGCCAGCAGCTACGGACGCGGGGAGACCCAGTACTTC. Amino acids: CASSYGRGETQYF.

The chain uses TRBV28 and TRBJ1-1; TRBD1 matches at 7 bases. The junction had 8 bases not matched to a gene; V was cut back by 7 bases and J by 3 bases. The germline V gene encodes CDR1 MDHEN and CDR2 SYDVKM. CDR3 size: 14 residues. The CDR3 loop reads CASKRTGVYTEAFF. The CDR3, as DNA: TGTGCCAGCAAACGAACAGGGGTTTACACTGAAGCTTTCTTT.

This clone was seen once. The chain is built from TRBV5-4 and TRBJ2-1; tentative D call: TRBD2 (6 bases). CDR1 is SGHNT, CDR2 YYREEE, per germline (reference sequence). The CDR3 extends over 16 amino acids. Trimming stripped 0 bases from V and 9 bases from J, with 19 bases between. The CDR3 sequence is CASSLDGKDWRGEQFF. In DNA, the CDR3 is TGTGCCAGCAGCTTGGACGGAAAGGACTGGAGGGGTGAGCAGTTCTTC.

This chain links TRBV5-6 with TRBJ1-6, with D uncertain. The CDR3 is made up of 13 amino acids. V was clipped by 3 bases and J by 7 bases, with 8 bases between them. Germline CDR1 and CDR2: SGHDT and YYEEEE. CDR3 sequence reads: CASSSDLNSPLHF. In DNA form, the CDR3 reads TGTGCCAGCAGCTCAGACTTGAATTCACCCCTCCACTTT.

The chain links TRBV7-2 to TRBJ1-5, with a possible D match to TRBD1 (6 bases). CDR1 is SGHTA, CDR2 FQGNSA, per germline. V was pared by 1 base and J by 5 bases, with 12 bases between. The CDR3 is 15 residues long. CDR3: CASSLEQGGDQPQHF. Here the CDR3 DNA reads TGTGCCAGCAGCTTAGAACAAGGGGGTGATCAGCCCCAGCATTTT.

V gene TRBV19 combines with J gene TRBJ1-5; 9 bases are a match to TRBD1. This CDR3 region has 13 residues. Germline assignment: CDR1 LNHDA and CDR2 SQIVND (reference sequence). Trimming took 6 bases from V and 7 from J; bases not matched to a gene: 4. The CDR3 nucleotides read TGTGCCAGTAGAACAGGGGGCTGGCAGCCCCAGCATTTT. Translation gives CASRTGGWQPQHF.

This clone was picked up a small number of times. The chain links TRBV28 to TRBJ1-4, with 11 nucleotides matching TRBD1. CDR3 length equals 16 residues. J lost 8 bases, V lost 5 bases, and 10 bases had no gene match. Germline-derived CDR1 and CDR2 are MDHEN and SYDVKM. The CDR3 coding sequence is TGTGCCAGCAGTGGACAGGGGGCATTACGGAGCGAAAAACTGTTTTTT. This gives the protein CASSGQGALRSEKLFF.

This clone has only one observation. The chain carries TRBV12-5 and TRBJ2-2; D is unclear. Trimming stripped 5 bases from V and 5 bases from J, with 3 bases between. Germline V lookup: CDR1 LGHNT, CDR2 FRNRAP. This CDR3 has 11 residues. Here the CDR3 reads CASGGTGELFF. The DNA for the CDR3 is TGTGCTAGTGGTGGGACCGGGGAGCTGTTTTTT.

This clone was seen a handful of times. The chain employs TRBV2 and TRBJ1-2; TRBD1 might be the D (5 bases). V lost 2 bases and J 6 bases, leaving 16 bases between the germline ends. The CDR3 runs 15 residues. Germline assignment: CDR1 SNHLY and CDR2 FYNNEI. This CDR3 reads CASSEWGSVGDGYTF. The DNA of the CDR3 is TGTGCCAGCAGTGAATGGGGGTCGGTTGGCGATGGCTACACCTTC.

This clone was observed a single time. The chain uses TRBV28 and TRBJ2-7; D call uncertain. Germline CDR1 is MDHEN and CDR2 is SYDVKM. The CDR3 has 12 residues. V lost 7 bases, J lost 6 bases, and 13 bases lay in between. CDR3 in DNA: TGTGCCAGCAATGAGAGATCGGGCGAGCAGTACTTC. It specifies CASNERSGEQYF.